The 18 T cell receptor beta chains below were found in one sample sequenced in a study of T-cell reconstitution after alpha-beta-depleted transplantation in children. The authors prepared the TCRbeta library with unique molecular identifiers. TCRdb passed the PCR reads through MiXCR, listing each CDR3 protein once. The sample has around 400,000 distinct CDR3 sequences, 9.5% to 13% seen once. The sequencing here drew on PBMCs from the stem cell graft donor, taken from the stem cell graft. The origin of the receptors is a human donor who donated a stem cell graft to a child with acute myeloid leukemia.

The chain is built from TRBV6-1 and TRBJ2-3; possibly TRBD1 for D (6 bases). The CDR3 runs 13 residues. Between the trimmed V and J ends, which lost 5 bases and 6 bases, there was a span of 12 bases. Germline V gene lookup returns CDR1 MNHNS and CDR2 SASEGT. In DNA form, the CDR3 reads TGTGCCAGCAGTATCAGGGGTATCGATACGCAGTATTTT. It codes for CASSIRGIDTQYF.

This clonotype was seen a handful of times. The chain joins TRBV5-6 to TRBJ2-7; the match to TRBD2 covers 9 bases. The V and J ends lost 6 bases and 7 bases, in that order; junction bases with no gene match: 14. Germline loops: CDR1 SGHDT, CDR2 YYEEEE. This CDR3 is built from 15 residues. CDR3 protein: CASTWMAGGIGEQYF. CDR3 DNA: TGTGCCAGCACCTGGATGGCGGGAGGGATCGGGGAGCAGTACTTC.

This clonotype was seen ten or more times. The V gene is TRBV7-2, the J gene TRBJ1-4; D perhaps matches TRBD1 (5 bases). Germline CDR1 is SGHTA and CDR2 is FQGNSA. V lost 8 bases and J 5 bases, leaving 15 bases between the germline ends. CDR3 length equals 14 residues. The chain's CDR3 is CASGAGVPNEKLFF. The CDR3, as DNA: TGTGCCAGCGGGGCAGGAGTGCCCAATGAAAAACTGTTTTTT. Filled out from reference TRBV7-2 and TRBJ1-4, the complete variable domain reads GAGVSQSPSNKVTEKGKDVELRCDPISGHTALYWYRQSLGQGLEFLIYFQGNSAPDKSGLPSDRFSAERTGGSVSTLTIQRTQQEDSAVYLCASGAGVPNEKLFFGSGTQLSVL.

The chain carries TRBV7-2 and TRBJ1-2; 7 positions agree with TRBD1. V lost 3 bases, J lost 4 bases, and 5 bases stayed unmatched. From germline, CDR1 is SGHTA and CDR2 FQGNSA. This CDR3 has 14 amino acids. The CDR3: CASSFGQVAYGYTF. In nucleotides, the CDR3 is TGTGCCAGCAGCTTTGGACAGGTCGCCTATGGCTACACCTTC.

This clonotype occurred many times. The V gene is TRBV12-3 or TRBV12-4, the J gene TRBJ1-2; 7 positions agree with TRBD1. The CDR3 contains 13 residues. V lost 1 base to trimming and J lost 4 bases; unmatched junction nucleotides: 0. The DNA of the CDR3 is TGTGCCAGCAGTTTAGGACAGGGCTATGGCTACACCTTC. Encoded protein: CASSLGQGYGYTF.

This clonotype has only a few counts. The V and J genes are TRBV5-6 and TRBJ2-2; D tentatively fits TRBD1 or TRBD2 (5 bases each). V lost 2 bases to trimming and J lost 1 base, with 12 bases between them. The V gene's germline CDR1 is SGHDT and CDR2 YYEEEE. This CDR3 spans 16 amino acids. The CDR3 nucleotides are TGTGCCAGCAGCTTACGAGGGGTCCTGAACACCGGGGAGCTGTTTTTT. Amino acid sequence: CASSLRGVLNTGELFF.

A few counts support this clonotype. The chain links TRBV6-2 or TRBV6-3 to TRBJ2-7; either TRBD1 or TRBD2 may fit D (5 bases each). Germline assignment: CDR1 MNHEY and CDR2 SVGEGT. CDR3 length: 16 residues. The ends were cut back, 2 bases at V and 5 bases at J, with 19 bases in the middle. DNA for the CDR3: TGTGCCAGCAGTTACGAAGACGGGGCAGGGCCCGACGAGCAGTACTTC. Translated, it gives CASSYEDGAGPDEQYF.

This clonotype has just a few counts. The CDR3 loop is CASSLTGDLSANTIYF. The CDR3 coding sequence is TGCGCCAGCAGCTTGACAGGCGACCTCTCGGCAAACACCATATATTTT. The chain combines TRBV5-1 with TRBJ1-3, with D possibly TRBD1 on 5 matching bases. V lost 1 base and J lost 6, with 17 bases in between. Germline V CDR1 and CDR2: SGHRS, YFSETQ. This CDR3 spans 16 amino acids.

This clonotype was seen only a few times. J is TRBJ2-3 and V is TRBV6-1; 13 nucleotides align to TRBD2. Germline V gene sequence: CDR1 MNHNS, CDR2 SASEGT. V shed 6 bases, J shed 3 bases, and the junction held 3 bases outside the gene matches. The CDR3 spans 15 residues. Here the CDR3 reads CASSLTSGRTDTQYF. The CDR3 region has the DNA TGTGCCAGCAGCCTGACTAGCGGGAGGACAGATACGCAGTATTTT.

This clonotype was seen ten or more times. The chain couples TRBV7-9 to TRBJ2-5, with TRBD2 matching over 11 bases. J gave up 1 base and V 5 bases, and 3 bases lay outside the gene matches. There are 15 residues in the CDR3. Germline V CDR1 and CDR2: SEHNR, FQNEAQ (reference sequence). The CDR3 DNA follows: TGTGCCAGCAGCCCAGGACTAGCGGGCCAAGAGACCCAGTACTTC. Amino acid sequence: CASSPGLAGQETQYF.

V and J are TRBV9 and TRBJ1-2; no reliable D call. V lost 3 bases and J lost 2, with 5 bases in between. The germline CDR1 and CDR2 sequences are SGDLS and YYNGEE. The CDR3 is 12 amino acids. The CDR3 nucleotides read TGTGCCAGCAGCGCCCGGAACTATGGCTACACCTTC. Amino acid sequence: CASSARNYGYTF. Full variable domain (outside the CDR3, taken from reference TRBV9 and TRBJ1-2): DSGVTQTPKHLITATGQRVTLRCSPRSGDLSVYWYQQSLDQGLQFLIQYYNGEERAKGNILERFSAQQFPDLHSELNLSSLELGDSALYFCASSARNYGYTFGSGTRLTVV.

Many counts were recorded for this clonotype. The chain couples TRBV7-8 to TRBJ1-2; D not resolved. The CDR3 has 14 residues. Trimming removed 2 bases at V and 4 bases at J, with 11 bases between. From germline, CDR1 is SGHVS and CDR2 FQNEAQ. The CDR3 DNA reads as TGTGCCAGCAGCTTACTGGGTTTCGGCTATGGCTACACCTTC. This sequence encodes CASSLLGFGYGYTF.

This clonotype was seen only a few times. The CDR3 sequence is CASSMGQLMNTEAFF. The CDR3 DNA follows: TGTGCCAGCAGCATGGGACAGCTTATGAACACTGAAGCTTTCTTT. This chain uses TRBV5-5 with TRBJ1-1; 7 bases match TRBD1. Germline-derived CDR1 and CDR2 are SGHKS and YYEKEE (reference sequence). This CDR3 comprises 15 residues. Trimming cost V 4 bases and J 0 bases; bases outside gene matches: 6.

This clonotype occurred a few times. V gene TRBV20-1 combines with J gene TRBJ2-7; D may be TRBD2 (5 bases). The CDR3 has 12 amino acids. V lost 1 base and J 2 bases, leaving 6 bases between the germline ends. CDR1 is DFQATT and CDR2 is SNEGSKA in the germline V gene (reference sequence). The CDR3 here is CSARAGTYEQYF. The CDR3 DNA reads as TGCAGTGCTAGAGCGGGAACCTACGAGCAGTACTTC.

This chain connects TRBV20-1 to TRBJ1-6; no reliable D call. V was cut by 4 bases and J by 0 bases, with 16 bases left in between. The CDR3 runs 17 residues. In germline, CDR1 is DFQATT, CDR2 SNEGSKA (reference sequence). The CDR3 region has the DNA TGCAGTGCTACCCGGTTAGGCTCGAGCTCCTATAATTCACCCCTCCACTTT. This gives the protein CSATRLGSSSYNSPLHF.

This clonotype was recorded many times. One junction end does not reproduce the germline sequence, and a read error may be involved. In nucleotides, the CDR3 is TGCAGTGCTTCCGGGACTAGGCTGGAAAATGCGCAGTTCTTC. This encodes CSASGTRLENAQFF. J is TRBJ2-1 and V is TRBV20-1, with 8 positions matching TRBD2. The length of the CDR3 is 14 residues. The germline CDR1 and CDR2 sequences are DFQATT and SNEGSKA (reference sequence).

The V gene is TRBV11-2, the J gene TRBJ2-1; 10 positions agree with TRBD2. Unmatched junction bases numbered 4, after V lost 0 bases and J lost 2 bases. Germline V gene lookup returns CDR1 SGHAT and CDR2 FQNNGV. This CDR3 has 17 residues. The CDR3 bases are TGTGCCAGCAGCTTAGAAACTAGCGGGACCCCCTACAATGAGCAGTTCTTC. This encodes CASSLETSGTPYNEQFF.

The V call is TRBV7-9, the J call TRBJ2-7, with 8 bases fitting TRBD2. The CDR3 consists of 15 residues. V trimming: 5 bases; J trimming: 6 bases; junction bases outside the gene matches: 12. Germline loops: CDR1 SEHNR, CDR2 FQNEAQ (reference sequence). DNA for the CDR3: TGTGCCAGCAGCCCAGCTTCAGCGGGGGACTGCGAGCAGTACGTC. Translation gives CASSPASAGDCEQYV.